These 29 T cell receptor beta chains were all obtained from the same sample, sequenced in a study of T cells in Graves' hyperthyroidism and ophthalmopathy (dated by TCRdb to 2018 to 2020). Preparation of the library involved multiplex PCR. The sequencer was an Illumina HiSeq 2000. TCR beta CDR3 regions were amplified from RNA transcripts. For the first round of RT-PCR on the TCR CDR3, the HTBI primer set was used together with the Qiagen OneStep RT-PCR kit. In TCRdb, the public reads were trimmed at Q25 with fastp and aligned with MiXCR, with productive beta chains retained. A single entry per CDR3 protein holds the most common genes and DNA from its merged rows. The sample data list 730,000 or so distinct CDR3 sequences, and over 15% of these were observed just once. Of the sample, approximately 16% falls within the top ten clones. The sequencing sample was made of blood. The receptors originated from a woman between 45 and 60 years old with Graves' hyperthyroidism that later progressed to Graves' ophthalmopathy.

The table lists this clonotype with many counts. This chain uses TRBV7-9 with TRBJ2-7; TRBD2 aligns across 11 bases. The ends lost 5 bases at V and 4 bases at J; junction bases unmatched: 10. The germline V gene has CDR1 SEHNR and CDR2 FQNEAQ (reference sequence). The CDR3 loop spans 16 amino acids. This CDR3 reads CASSPDTGTSGYEQYF. CDR3 sequence (DNA): TGTGCCAGCAGCCCGGACACCGGGACTAGCGGATACGAGCAGTACTTC. The whole variable domain, remainder taken from reference TRBV7-9 and TRBJ2-7, is DTGVSQNPRHKITKRGQNVTFRCDPISEHNRLYWYRQTLGQGPEFLTYFQNEAQLEKSRLLSDRFSAERPKGSFSTLEIQRTEQGDSAMYLCASSPDTGTSGYEQYFGPGTRLTVT.

The sample holds a few counts of this clonotype. The chain joins TRBV20-1 to TRBJ2-7; no definite D call. V lost 6 bases and J lost 0, with 15 bases in between. Germline lookup yields CDR1 DFQATT and CDR2 SNEGSKA (reference sequence). This CDR3 comprises 14 residues. CDR3 amino acids: CSARRAVPSYEQYF. The DNA for the CDR3 is TGCAGTGCCCGCCGGGCTGTTCCCTCCTACGAGCAGTACTTC.

This clonotype was recorded once. In DNA, the CDR3 is TGTGCCAGCAGCCCTAGAAAGAACACCGGGGAGCTGTTTTTT. Its protein is CASSPRKNTGELFF. V gene TRBV6-1 combines with J gene TRBJ2-2; D unclear. V was cut by 6 bases and J by 1 base, with 9 bases left in between. Germline-derived CDR1 and CDR2 are MNHNS and SASEGT. This CDR3 region has 14 residues.

This clonotype appeared a few times. The chain recombines TRBV6-1 with TRBJ2-7; TRBD1 matches 9 bases. V shed 1 base, J shed 5 bases, and the junction held 6 bases outside the gene matches. The CDR3 has 15 residues. CDR1 MNHNS and CDR2 SASEGT come from the germline V gene. The CDR3: CASSEGWDRDHEQYF. The CDR3 bases are TGTGCCAGCAGTGAAGGGTGGGACAGGGACCACGAGCAGTACTTC.

This clonotype was observed many times. The CDR3 sequence: CASSTGGLNTEAFF. CDR3 DNA sequence: TGTGCCAGCAGCACAGGGGGATTGAACACTGAAGCTTTCTTT. V and J are TRBV11-3 and TRBJ1-1, with 8 nucleotides matching TRBD1. Germline V lookup: CDR1 SGHNT, CDR2 YENEEA. V was clipped by 5 bases and J by 0 bases; unmatched bases: 2. This CDR3 region has 14 residues.

This clonotype occurred many times. This rearrangement joins TRBV11-2 to TRBJ2-2, with D possibly matching TRBD2 (6 bases). V gave up 6 bases and J gave up 1 base, with 18 bases separating them. Germline V gives CDR1 SGHAT, CDR2 FQNNGV. The CDR3 extends over 17 amino acids. The chain's CDR3 is CASRHSWASVNTGELFF. The CDR3 DNA is TGTGCCAGCAGACATTCGTGGGCTAGCGTGAACACCGGGGAGCTGTTTTTT.

The V call is TRBV6-2 or TRBV6-3, the J call TRBJ1-5; no reliable D call. The CDR3 length is 15 residues. Germline V gene sequence: CDR1 MNHEY, CDR2 SVGEGT. Trimming stripped 2 bases from V and 2 bases from J, with 10 bases between. This CDR3 reads CASSYRPEGNQPQHF. Here the CDR3 DNA reads TGTGCCAGCAGTTACAGGCCAGAGGGCAATCAGCCCCAGCATTTT.

The chain has TRBV6-1 and TRBJ2-1; D tentatively reads TRBD1 or TRBD2 (8 bases each). The V end was cut by 6 bases, the J end by 3 bases, with 21 bases between. The CDR3 contains 17 residues. CDR1 MNHNS and CDR2 SASEGT come from the germline V gene. The CDR3, as DNA: TGTGCCAGCAGGCAGGGGGCGAGGCGGGGGGTCTACAATGAGCAGTTCTTC. Its translation: CASRQGARRGVYNEQFF.

Ten or more counts support this clonotype. The chain carries TRBV12-3 or TRBV12-4 and TRBJ2-5; D gene ambiguous. The CDR3 is 13 amino acids. V was cut by 5 bases and J by 3 bases, with 10 bases left in between. The CDR3 region has the DNA TGTGCCAGCAGTCAGACACGTGAAGAGACCCAGTACTTC. Translation gives CASSQTREETQYF.

There are many counts of this clonotype. The chain carries TRBV6-1 and TRBJ1-5; D not certain. The CDR3 runs to 16 residues. Germline loops: CDR1 MNHNS, CDR2 SASEGT. V dropped 6 bases and J dropped 0 bases, with 15 bases sitting between them. CDR3 region: CASSTRRGNSNQPQHF. The CDR3 DNA is TGTGCCAGCAGCACGCGACGAGGCAATAGCAATCAGCCCCAGCATTTT.

V gene TRBV12-3 or TRBV12-4 combines with J gene TRBJ2-4, with no clear D. Trimming pared 2 bases from V and 8 bases from J, leaving 13 bases between. The CDR3 contains 14 residues. The CDR3 region has the DNA TGTGCCAGCAGTTTAATGAGGCCAACGGACATTCAGTACTTC. Its translation: CASSLMRPTDIQYF.

This clonotype was counted many times. CDR3 sequence reads: CASSSTGNTEAFF. CDR3 nucleotide sequence: TGTGCCAGCAGTTCCACAGGGAACACTGAAGCTTTCTTT. The V call is TRBV12-3 or TRBV12-4, the J call TRBJ1-1, with D perhaps TRBD1 (5 bases). Trimming took off 4 bases at V and 1 base at J, with 7 bases between the two ends. The CDR3 totals 13 residues.

This clonotype was counted at least ten times. The chain employs TRBV20-1 and TRBJ1-1; D possibly corresponds to TRBD1 (5 bases). Germline V gene data show CDR1 as DFQATT and CDR2 as SNEGSKA (reference sequence). The CDR3 is 14 amino acids. V shed 5 bases and J shed 4 bases, with 17 bases lying between them. For the CDR3, the DNA is TGCAGTGCTTCGGCCCTCGGGGGTCTCACTGAAGCTTTCTTT. Amino acid sequence: CSASALGGLTEAFF.

In its sample, this clonotype was seen many times. The rearrangement uses TRBV11-1 and TRBJ2-1; D is unclear. CDR1 is SGHAT, CDR2 FQDESV, per germline (reference sequence). V lost 5 bases, J lost 10 bases, and 15 bases lay in between. CDR3 length: 13 amino acids. Written as DNA, the CDR3 is TGTGCCAGCAGCCTACAGCCCCTCGGGGAGCAGTTCTTC. This gives the protein CASSLQPLGEQFF.

This clonotype was seen ten or more times. This rearrangement joins TRBV5-1 to TRBJ1-6; D may be TRBD1 (6 bases). CDR3 length: 15 amino acids. CDR1 is SGHRS, CDR2 YFSETQ, per germline. Trimming cost V 1 base and J 10 bases, with 15 bases left between them. For the CDR3, the DNA is TGCGCCAGCAGCTTGTCTCAGGGGAGGAACTCACCCCTCCACTTT. This sequence encodes CASSLSQGRNSPLHF.

The chain joins TRBV5-1 to TRBJ2-5; the match to TRBD1 covers 9 bases. The V and J ends lost 1 base and 2 bases, in that order; junction bases with no gene match: 3. The CDR3 extends over 15 amino acids. Per germline, CDR1 SGHRS and CDR2 YFSETQ. CDR3 loop: CASSLSQGAQETQYF. In DNA form, the CDR3 reads TGCGCCAGCAGCTTGTCACAGGGGGCACAAGAGACCCAGTACTTC.

The J gene is TRBJ2-1, the V gene TRBV9, with 8 positions matching TRBD2. The V gene's germline CDR1 is SGDLS and CDR2 YYNGEE. This CDR3 has 15 residues. Losses at the gene ends were 4 bases for V and 2 bases for J; bases not matched to a gene: 5. In DNA, the CDR3 is TGTGCCAGCAGCATAAGCGGGGGACCCTACAATGAGCAGTTCTTC. It is translated as CASSISGGPYNEQFF.

This clonotype came up a few times. The chain uses TRBV6-4 and TRBJ2-1, with no clear D. Trimming removed 0 bases from V and 6 bases from J, with 9 bases in between. This CDR3 is built from 14 residues. CDR1 and CDR2 from the germline V gene are MRHNA and SNTAGT. CDR3 sequence: CASSDSAESNEQFF. In nucleotides, the CDR3 is TGTGCCAGCAGTGACTCGGCGGAGAGCAATGAGCAGTTCTTC.

This clonotype occurred a few times. The chain links TRBV6-1 to TRBJ1-2; D call uncertain. V was shortened by 6 bases and J by 4 bases, with 12 bases between the two germline ends. Germline V CDR1 and CDR2: MNHNS, SASEGT. The CDR3 length is 13 residues. CDR3 sequence (DNA): TGTGCCAGCAGGAAAGACGGAACCTATGGCTACACCTTC. It yields the protein CASRKDGTYGYTF.

Only a few counts were recorded for this clonotype. The gene calls are TRBV7-2 and TRBJ2-7; D perhaps matches TRBD1 (7 bases). This CDR3 spans 15 amino acids. Germline V CDR1 and CDR2: SGHTA, FQGNSA. The V end was cut by 0 bases, the J end by 5 bases, with 14 bases between. The DNA of the CDR3 is TGTGCCAGCAGCTTAGCGGGCAGGGGGGTCCACGAGCAGTACTTC. Translation gives CASSLAGRGVHEQYF.

In this sample, this clonotype turned up once. The junction departs from germline at one end; a sequencing error may be responsible. The rearrangement links TRBV12-3 or TRBV12-4 to TRBJ2-1; no firm D call. The CDR3 has 12 residues. The CDR3 spells CASRELLSEKFF. CDR3 DNA sequence: TGTGCCAGCAGAGAACTGCTCAGTGAGAAGTTCTTC.

This clonotype has a handful of counts. This rearrangement joins TRBV5-1 to TRBJ1-3; D is unclear. The CDR3 consists of 15 residues. Trimming left V 0 bases short and J 2 bases short, with 9 bases between. Germline lookup yields CDR1 SGHRS and CDR2 YFSETQ. The CDR3 coding sequence is TGCGCCAGCAGCTTGGATGCCGTGACTGGAAACACCATATATTTT. Translation: CASSLDAVTGNTIYF.

The table lists this clonotype with many counts. The V call is TRBV6-1, the J call TRBJ1-1, with a weak D call TRBD1 (5 bases). The CDR3 consists of 11 residues. The V end lost 5 bases, the J end lost 7 bases, and 8 bases lay between the germline ends. Germline V lookup: CDR1 MNHNS, CDR2 SASEGT. The CDR3, as DNA: TGTGCCAGCAGTTTGGGACGTGAAGCTTTCTTT. This translates into CASSLGREAFF.

This clonotype was detected many times. V usage is TRBV5-1 and J usage is TRBJ1-1; no firm D call. Trimming stripped 0 bases from V and 1 base from J, with 10 bases between. Germline V lookup: CDR1 SGHRS, CDR2 YFSETQ. This CDR3 is built from 15 residues. The chain's CDR3 is CASSLAGYANTEAFF. As DNA, the CDR3 is TGCGCCAGCAGCTTGGCTGGGTACGCGAACACTGAAGCTTTCTTT.

This clonotype was picked up a small number of times. The V and J genes are TRBV6-6 and TRBJ1-4, with a weak D call TRBD1 (5 bases). The germline V gene has CDR1 MNHNY and CDR2 SVGAGI (reference sequence). V was cut by 2 bases and J by 0 bases, with 16 bases left in between. This CDR3 has 18 amino acids. CDR3 region: CASSYTGHGSATNEKLFF. Here the CDR3 DNA reads TGTGCCAGCAGTTACACCGGACACGGCTCAGCAACTAATGAAAAACTGTTTTTT.

V usage is TRBV12-3 or TRBV12-4 and J usage is TRBJ1-2; a possible D gene is TRBD1 (5 bases). The CDR3 contains 14 residues. V dropped 7 bases and J dropped 0 bases, with 12 bases sitting between them. The CDR3 DNA reads as TGTGCCAGCACCAAGGACACCACTAACTATGGCTACACCTTC. This translates into CASTKDTTNYGYTF.

This clonotype was counted a few times. The gene calls are TRBV7-2 and TRBJ2-6; D is tentatively TRBD1 or TRBD2 (5 bases each). Germline V gives CDR1 SGHTA, CDR2 FQGNSA. The CDR3 totals 15 residues. Trimming pared 4 bases from V and 4 bases from J, leaving 11 bases between. As DNA, the CDR3 is TGTGCCAGCAGCTGGGCAGGGACCGGGGCCAACGTCCTGACTTTC. Amino acid sequence: CASSWAGTGANVLTF.

This clonotype has a count of ten or more. The chain combines TRBV2 with TRBJ2-3, with unresolved D. The V end was cut by 4 bases, the J end by 0 bases, with 8 bases between. CDR3 length equals 14 residues. Germline lookup yields CDR1 SNHLY and CDR2 FYNNEI. The CDR3 bases are TGTGCCAGCAGTGGAATGGCTAGCACAGATACGCAGTATTTT. Protein sequence: CASSGMASTDTQYF.

This clonotype was picked up many times. The chain has TRBV11-1 and TRBJ2-5; 11 nucleotides align to TRBD2. Germline V gene lookup returns CDR1 SGHAT and CDR2 FQDESV (reference sequence). V lost 4 bases and J lost 0; bases outside the gene matches: 4. The CDR3 runs 16 residues. Here the CDR3 DNA reads TGTGCCAGCAGCTCGAGACTAGCGGGATACCAAGAGACCCAGTACTTC. This gives the protein CASSSRLAGYQETQYF.